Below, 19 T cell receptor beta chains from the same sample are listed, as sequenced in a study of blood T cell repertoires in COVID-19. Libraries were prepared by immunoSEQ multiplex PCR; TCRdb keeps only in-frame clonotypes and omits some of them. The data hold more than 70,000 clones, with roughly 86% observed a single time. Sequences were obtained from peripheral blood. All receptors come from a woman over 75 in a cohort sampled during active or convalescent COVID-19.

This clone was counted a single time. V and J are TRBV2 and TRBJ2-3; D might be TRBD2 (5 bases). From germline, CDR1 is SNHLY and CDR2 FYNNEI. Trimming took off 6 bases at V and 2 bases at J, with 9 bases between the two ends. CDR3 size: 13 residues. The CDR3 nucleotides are TGTGCCAGCAGCGAGGGTTTCACAGATACGCAGTATTTT. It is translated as CASSEGFTDTQYF.

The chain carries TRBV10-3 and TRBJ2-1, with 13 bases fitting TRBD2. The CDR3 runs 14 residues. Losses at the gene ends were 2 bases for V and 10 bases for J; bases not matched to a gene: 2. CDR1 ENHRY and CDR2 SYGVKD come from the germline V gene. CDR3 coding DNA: TGTGCCATCAGTGAGACTAGCGGGAGGGACGAGCAGTTCTTC. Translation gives CAISETSGRDEQFF.

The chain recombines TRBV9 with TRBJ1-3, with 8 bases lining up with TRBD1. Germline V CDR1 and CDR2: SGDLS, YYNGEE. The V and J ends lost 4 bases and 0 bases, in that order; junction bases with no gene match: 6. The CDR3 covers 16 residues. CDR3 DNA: TGTGCCAGCAGCCCCCTGACAGGGGCCTCTGGAAACACCATATATTTT. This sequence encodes CASSPLTGASGNTIYF.

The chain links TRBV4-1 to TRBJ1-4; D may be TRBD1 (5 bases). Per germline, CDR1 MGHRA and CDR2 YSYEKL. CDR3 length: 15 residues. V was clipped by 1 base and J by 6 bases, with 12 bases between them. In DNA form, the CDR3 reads TGCGCCAGCAGCCAAGCGGGGGTAGTGGATGAAAAACTGTTTTTT. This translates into CASSQAGVVDEKLFF.

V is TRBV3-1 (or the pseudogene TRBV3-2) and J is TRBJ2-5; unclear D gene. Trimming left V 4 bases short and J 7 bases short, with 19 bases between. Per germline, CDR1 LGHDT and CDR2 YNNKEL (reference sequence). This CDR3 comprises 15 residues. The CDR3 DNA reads TGTGCCAGCAGCCGACACTTAGACCCCACGGCGACCCAGTACTTC. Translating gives CASSRHLDPTATQYF.

The CDR3 protein is CASSSLAGGLYNEQFF. CDR3 bases: TGTGCCAGCAGCTCGCTAGCGGGAGGGCTGTACAATGAGCAGTTCTTC. This chain links TRBV13 with TRBJ2-1; 12 bases agree with TRBD2. Germline CDR1 reads PRHDT; CDR2 reads FYEKMQ (reference sequence). This CDR3 has 16 amino acids. V was clipped by 4 bases and J by 4 bases; unmatched bases: 5.

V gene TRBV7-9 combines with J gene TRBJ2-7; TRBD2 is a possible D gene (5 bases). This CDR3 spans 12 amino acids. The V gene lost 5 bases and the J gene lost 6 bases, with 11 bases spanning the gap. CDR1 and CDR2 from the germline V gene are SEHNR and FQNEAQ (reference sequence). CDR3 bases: TGTGCCAGCAGCAGGGAGTCTATCGAGCAGTACTTC. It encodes CASSRESIEQYF.

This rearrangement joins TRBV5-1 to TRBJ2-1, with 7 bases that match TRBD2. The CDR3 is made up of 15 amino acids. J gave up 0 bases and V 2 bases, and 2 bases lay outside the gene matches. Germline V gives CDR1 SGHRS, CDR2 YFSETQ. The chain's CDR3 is CASSFGGSSYNEQFF. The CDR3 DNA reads TGCGCCAGCAGCTTCGGGGGGAGCTCCTACAATGAGCAGTTCTTC.

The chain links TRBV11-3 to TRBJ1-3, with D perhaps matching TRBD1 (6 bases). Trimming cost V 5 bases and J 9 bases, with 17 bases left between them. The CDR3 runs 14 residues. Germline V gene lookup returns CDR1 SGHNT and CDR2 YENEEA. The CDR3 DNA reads TGTGCCAGCAGCATACGACAGGACGGTGGCACCATATATTTT. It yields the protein CASSIRQDGGTIYF.

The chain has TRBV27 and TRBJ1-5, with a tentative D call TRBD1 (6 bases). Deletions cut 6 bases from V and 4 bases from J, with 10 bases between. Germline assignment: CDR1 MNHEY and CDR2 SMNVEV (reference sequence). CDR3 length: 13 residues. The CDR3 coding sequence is TGTGCCAGCAGCCGACAGGTTAATCAGCCCCAGCATTTT. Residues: CASSRQVNQPQHF.

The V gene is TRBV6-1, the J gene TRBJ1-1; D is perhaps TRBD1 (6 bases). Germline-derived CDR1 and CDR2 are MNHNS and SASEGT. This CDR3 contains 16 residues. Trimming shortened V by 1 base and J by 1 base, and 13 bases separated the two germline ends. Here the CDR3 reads CASSEERETGNTEAFF. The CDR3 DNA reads TGTGCCAGCAGTGAAGAAAGGGAGACAGGGAACACTGAAGCTTTCTTT.

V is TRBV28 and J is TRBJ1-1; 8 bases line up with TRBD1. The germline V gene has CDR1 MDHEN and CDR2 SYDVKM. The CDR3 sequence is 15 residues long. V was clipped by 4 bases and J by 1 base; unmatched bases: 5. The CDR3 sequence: CASSSAGQENTEAFF. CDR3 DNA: TGTGCCAGCAGTTCCGCGGGACAGGAGAACACTGAAGCTTTCTTT.

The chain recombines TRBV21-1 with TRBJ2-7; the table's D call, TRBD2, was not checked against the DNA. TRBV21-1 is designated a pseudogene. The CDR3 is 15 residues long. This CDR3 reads CASSLTSGKTYEQYV. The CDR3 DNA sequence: TGTGCCAGCAGCCTTACTAGCGGAAAAACCTACGAGCAGTACGTC.

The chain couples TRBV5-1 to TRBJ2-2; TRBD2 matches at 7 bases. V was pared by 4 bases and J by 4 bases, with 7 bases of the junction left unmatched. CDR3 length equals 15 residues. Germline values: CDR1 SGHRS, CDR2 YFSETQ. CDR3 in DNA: TGCGCCAGCAGCCGGCTAGCGGACCTCACCGGGGAGCTGTTTTTT. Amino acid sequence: CASSRLADLTGELFF.

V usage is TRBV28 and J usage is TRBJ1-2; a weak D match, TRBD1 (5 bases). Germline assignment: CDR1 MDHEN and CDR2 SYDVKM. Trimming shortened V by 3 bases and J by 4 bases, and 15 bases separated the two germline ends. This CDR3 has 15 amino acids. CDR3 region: CASSFGGFEFYGYTF. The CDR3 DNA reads TGTGCCAGCAGTTTCGGGGGATTTGAATTCTATGGCTACACCTTC.

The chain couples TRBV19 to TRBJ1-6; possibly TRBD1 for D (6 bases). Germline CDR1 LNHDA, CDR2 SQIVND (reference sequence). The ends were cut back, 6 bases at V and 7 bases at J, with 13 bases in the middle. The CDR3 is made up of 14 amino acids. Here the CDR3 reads CASRYRDDNSPLHF. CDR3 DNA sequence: TGTGCCAGTAGGTACAGGGACGACAATTCACCCCTCCACTTT.

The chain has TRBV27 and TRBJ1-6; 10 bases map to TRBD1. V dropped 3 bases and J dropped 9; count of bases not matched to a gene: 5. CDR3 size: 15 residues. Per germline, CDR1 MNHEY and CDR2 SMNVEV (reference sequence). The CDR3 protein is CASSFLRTGGSPLHF. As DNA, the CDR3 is TGTGCCAGCAGTTTCCTAAGGACAGGGGGTTCACCCCTCCACTTT.

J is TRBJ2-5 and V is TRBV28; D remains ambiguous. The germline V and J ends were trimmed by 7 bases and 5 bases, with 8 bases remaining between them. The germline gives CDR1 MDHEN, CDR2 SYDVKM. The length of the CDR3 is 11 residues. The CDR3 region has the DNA TGTGCCAGCATGAGACTTGAGACCCAGTACTTC. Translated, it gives CASMRLETQYF. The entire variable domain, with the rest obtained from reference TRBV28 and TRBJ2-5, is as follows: DVKVTQSSRYLVKRTGEKVFLECVQDMDHENMFWYRQDPGLGLRLIYFSYDVKMKEKGDIPEGYSVSREKKERFSLILESASTNQTSMYLCASMRLETQYFGPGTRLLVL.

CDR3 region: CASKRGPNTEAFF. CDR3 bases: TGTGCCAGCAAGAGGGGGCCTAACACTGAAGCTTTCTTT. This rearrangement joins TRBV2 to TRBJ1-1, with 7 nucleotides matching TRBD1. The germline CDR1 and CDR2 sequences are SNHLY and FYNNEI. The trim removed 7 bases at V and 2 bases at J, leaving 4 bases unmatched. The CDR3 runs 13 residues.